The present T cell receptor beta chain was sequenced within a study of CD8 T cells in ankylosing spondylitis. By quantitative 5'-RACE with molecular barcodes, the TCR beta libraries were made. Via MiXCR, TCRdb re-called the 5' RACE reads, giving one row per CDR3 protein. Here the sample spans roughly 91,000 distinct CDR3 sequences, almost 8.5% being singletons. Study results and limitations: Matched ankylosing spondylitis synovial fluid reportedly contained a significantly enriched population of disease-linked clones. Reactive arthritis synovial fluid and blood previously showed some of these motif variants. Apparently characteristic of ankylosing spondylitis blood was a TCR beta motif (roughly eight highly homologous variants).

This CDR3 has 13 amino acids. Trimming took off 7 bases at V and 4 bases at J, with 11 bases between the two ends. This clonotype came up many times. Antigen unknown. The sequenced sample consisted of blood, either unsorted or a sorted T cell fraction (not recorded which). The sequence derives from a male donor with ankylosing spondylitis or in good health (not recorded which). V usage is TRBV12-3 or TRBV12-4 and J usage is TRBJ2-1; D remains ambiguous. The CDR3 sequence: CASTLTRYNEQFF. The DNA for the CDR3 is TGTGCCAGCACCTTAACCAGGTACAATGAGCAGTTCTTC.